This TCR beta chain is drawn from a study of cytomegalovirus exposure and HLA in healthy donors. Findings and caveats of the study: Researchers counted about 150 TCR beta chains as cytomegalovirus-associated.

PCR was performed using 60 Vbeta and 13 Jbeta primers. Clones were sequenced by immunoSEQ multiplex PCR, and TCRdb holds only the in-frame ones, with some missing. The sample has around 190,000 clones, around 85% seen once; the top ten hold 2.3%. For this clone: The antigen is undetermined.

Germline V gene data show CDR1 as LNHDA and CDR2 as SQIVND (reference sequence). CDR3 length equals 17 residues. With V trimmed by 5 bases and J by 0 bases, 12 bases remained unmatched. The receptor comes from a woman aged 45-59 years in good health and CMV-seronegative. Sequencing was done on a sample of PBMCs. The rearrangement uses TRBV19 and TRBJ1-2; TRBD1 matches at 7 bases. The CDR3 loop reads CASSPGTDRLANYGYTF. The CDR3 DNA reads TGTGCCAGTAGTCCCGGGACAGATCGTTTAGCTAACTATGGCTACACCTTC.